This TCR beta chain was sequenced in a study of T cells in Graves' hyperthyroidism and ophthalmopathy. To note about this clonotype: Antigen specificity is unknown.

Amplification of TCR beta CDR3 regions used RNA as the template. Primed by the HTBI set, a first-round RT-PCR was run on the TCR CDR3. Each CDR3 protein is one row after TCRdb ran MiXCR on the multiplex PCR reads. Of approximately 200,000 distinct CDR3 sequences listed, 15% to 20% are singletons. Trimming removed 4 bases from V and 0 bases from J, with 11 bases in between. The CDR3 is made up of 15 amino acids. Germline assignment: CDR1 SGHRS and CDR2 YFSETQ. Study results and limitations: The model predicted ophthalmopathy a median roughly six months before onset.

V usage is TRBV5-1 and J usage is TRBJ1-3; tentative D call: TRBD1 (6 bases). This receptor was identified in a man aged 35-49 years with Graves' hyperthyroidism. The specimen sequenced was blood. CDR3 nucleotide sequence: TGCGCCAGCAGCATCCGGGGGGCCTCTGGAAACACCATATATTTT. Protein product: CASSIRGASGNTIYF.